Presented here are 19 T cell receptor beta chains from one specimen sequenced in a study of T cells after yellow fever vaccination. One entry per CDR3 protein results from TCRdb running MiXCR on the 5' RACE reads. Of around 310,000 distinct CDR3 sequences listed, roughly 8.7% are singletons. Sequenced material: PBMCs, taken on the day of the first yellow fever vaccination. The source is a man younger than 30 who received the YFV17D yellow fever vaccine.

This chain joins TRBV12-3 or TRBV12-4 and TRBJ2-5; D tentatively reads TRBD1 or TRBD2 (5 bases each). CDR3 length: 14 residues. V was clipped by 5 bases and J by 7 bases, with 17 bases between them. The DNA of the CDR3 is TGTGCCAGCAGTCCCCCCGGGACGGGAAGGACCCAGTACTTC. Its translation is CASSPPGTGRTQYF.

The table lists this clonotype with many counts. The gene calls are TRBV4-1 and TRBJ2-7; TRBD1 agrees at 8 bases. The length of the CDR3 is 14 residues. Germline loops: CDR1 MGHRA, CDR2 YSYEKL. The junction had 6 bases not matched to a gene; V was cut back by 5 bases and J by 3 bases. The CDR3 DNA sequence: TGCGCCAGCAGCGCCCCGGGACAGGTCTACGAGCAGTACGTC. Its protein is CASSAPGQVYEQYV.

This clonotype occurred many times. The CDR3 region is CAWNRADTQYF. The CDR3 coding sequence is TGTGCCTGGAACAGGGCGGATACGCAGTATTTT. The chain has TRBV30 and TRBJ2-3; possibly TRBD1 for D (6 bases). V dropped 4 bases and J dropped 6 bases, with 8 bases sitting between them. The CDR3 runs 11 residues. CDR1 is GTSNPN and CDR2 is SVGIG in the germline V gene (reference sequence).

The chain couples TRBV6-2 or TRBV6-3 to TRBJ2-1; no definite D call. Between the trimmed V and J ends, which lost 8 bases and 0 bases, there was a span of 14 bases. Germline-derived CDR1 and CDR2 are MNHEY and SVGEGT. The CDR3 covers 15 residues. This CDR3 reads CASLTLLSSYNEQFF. The CDR3 DNA sequence: TGTGCCAGCCTTACGCTACTTAGCTCCTACAATGAGCAGTTCTTC.

At least ten counts were recorded for this clonotype. This chain uses TRBV5-1 with TRBJ2-1; possibly TRBD1 or TRBD2 for D (5 bases each). CDR1 SGHRS and CDR2 YFSETQ come from the germline V gene. CDR3 size: 13 residues. V was clipped by 3 bases and J by 7 bases, with 11 bases between them. DNA of the CDR3: TGCGCCAGCAGCTCCGGGACGGCGAATGAGCAGTTCTTC. Amino acids: CASSSGTANEQFF.

This clonotype was recorded a few times. This rearrangement joins TRBV20-1 to TRBJ2-6; 7 bases align to TRBD1. CDR1 DFQATT and CDR2 SNEGSKA come from the germline V gene (reference sequence). The CDR3 is 17 residues long. The ends lost 8 bases at V and 0 bases at J; junction bases unmatched: 13. The CDR3 coding sequence is TGCAGTTCCTATACCGCACAGGGGCTCTCTGGGGCCAACGTCCTGACTTTC. It specifies CSSYTAQGLSGANVLTF.

The chain is built from TRBV9 and TRBJ2-3; D may correspond to TRBD1 or TRBD2 (6 bases each). In germline, CDR1 is SGDLS, CDR2 YYNGEE. Trimming stripped 7 bases from V and 4 bases from J, with 16 bases between. The CDR3 runs 14 residues. The CDR3 loop is CASGLGGPSDTQYF. CDR3 DNA: TGTGCCAGCGGCTTGGGGGGCCCGTCAGATACGCAGTATTTT.

This clonotype has a handful of counts. The chain uses TRBV19 and TRBJ2-7; possibly TRBD1 for D (5 bases). V was pared by 1 base and J by 4 bases, with 17 bases between. The CDR3 is 16 amino acids. The germline V gene encodes CDR1 LNHDA and CDR2 SQIVND (reference sequence). The CDR3 reads CASSIAPQDTPYEQYF. The CDR3 nucleotides are TGTGCCAGTAGTATAGCCCCTCAGGACACGCCTTACGAGCAGTACTTC.

This clonotype was detected a few times. This CDR3 reads CASSLTGGVGGQPQHF. The CDR3 DNA follows: TGTGCCAGCAGTTTAACCGGGGGGGTTGGTGGTCAGCCCCAGCATTTT. V is TRBV27 and J is TRBJ1-5, with a tentative D call TRBD1 (5 bases). V lost 2 bases and J lost 6, with 17 bases in between. Germline CDR1 reads MNHEY; CDR2 reads SMNVEV (reference sequence). The CDR3 length is 16 residues.

This clonotype came up a few times. J is TRBJ2-3 and V is TRBV4-2, with 8 nucleotides matching TRBD2. Germline V gene sequence: CDR1 LGHNA, CDR2 YNFKEQ. This CDR3 has 17 residues. J lost 2 bases, V lost 0 bases, and 7 bases had no gene match. This chain's CDR3 is CASSQDPLAVNTDTQYF. The DNA for the CDR3 is TGTGCCAGCAGCCAAGATCCACTAGCGGTGAACACAGATACGCAGTATTTT.

This clonotype was seen more than once but under ten times. CDR3 nucleotide sequence: TGTGCCAGCAGTTGGCCGGGACACGAATACGAGCAGTACTTC. This codes for CASSWPGHEYEQYF. The chain couples TRBV7-2 to TRBJ2-7; the D gene is possibly TRBD1 (6 bases). In germline, CDR1 is SGHTA, CDR2 FQGNSA. The ends were cut back, 6 bases at V and 4 bases at J, with 16 bases in the middle. CDR3 size: 14 residues. The full variable domain, completed using reference TRBV7-2 and TRBJ2-7, is GAGVSQSPSNKVTEKGKDVELRCDPISGHTALYWYRQSLGQGLEFLIYFQGNSAPDKSGLPSDRFSAERTGGSVSTLTIQRTQQEDSAVYLCASSWPGHEYEQYFGPGTRLTVT.

This clonotype has more than one count but fewer than ten. This chain uses TRBV5-5 with TRBJ1-4; 9 bases are shared with TRBD1. Germline-derived CDR1 and CDR2 are SGHKS and YYEKEE (reference sequence). J gave up 4 bases and V 4 bases, and 8 bases lay outside the gene matches. The CDR3 has 16 amino acids. CDR3 sequence reads: CASSGYPGQGNEKLFF. The CDR3 DNA follows: TGTGCCAGCAGCGGATATCCGGGACAGGGTAATGAAAAACTGTTTTTT.

The chain recombines TRBV6-5 with TRBJ1-2; D gene unclear. CDR3 length: 13 amino acids. With 0 bases removed from V and 7 bases from J, the gap between germline ends came to 9 bases. From germline, CDR1 is MNHEY and CDR2 SVGAGI. The CDR3 here is CASSYSVSGGYTF. CDR3 sequence (DNA): TGTGCCAGCAGTTACTCGGTTTCGGGTGGCTACACCTTC.

In this sample, this clonotype turned up a few times. CDR3 DNA: TGTGCCAGTAATCCCGGGACGGACAATGAAAAACTGTTTTTT. This codes for CASNPGTDNEKLFF. This chain links TRBV19 with TRBJ1-4; D perhaps matches TRBD1 (5 bases). V was trimmed by 7 bases and J by 5 bases, leaving 14 bases between them. CDR3 size: 14 residues. CDR1 is LNHDA, CDR2 SQIVND, per germline (reference sequence).

Concerning this clonotype itself: At one of its ends the junction is not consistent with the germline gene, which may arise from a read error. This chain joins TRBV10-3 and TRBJ1-2, with D possibly TRBD1 on 6 matching bases. Germline CDR1 and CDR2: ENHRY and SYGVKD. The CDR3 totals 14 residues. CDR3 sequence reads: CSISESEGVYGYTF. CDR3 DNA: TGTTCCATCAGTGAGTCGGAGGGGGTCTATGGCTACACCTTC.

This clonotype has more than one count but fewer than ten. CDR3 nucleotides: TGCAGTGCGGACCCAACCGGGACACACTACGAGCAGTACGTC. Amino acid sequence: CSADPTGTHYEQYV. The genes are TRBV20-1 and TRBJ2-7; D possibly corresponds to TRBD1 (6 bases). Germline V lookup: CDR1 DFQATT, CDR2 SNEGSKA (reference sequence). The CDR3 totals 14 residues. Trimming cost V 6 bases and J 3 bases, with 18 bases left between them.

This clonotype was recorded a few times. The rearrangement uses TRBV5-1 and TRBJ2-3, with 8 nucleotides matching TRBD2. V trimming: 4 bases; J trimming: 2 bases; junction bases outside the gene matches: 3. Germline loops: CDR1 SGHRS, CDR2 YFSETQ. The CDR3 contains 14 residues. This chain's CDR3 is CASSVTSDTDTQYF. DNA for the CDR3: TGCGCCAGCAGCGTGACTAGCGACACAGATACGCAGTATTTT. Filled out from reference TRBV5-1 and TRBJ2-3, the complete variable domain reads KAGVTQTPRYLIKTRGQQVTLSCSPISGHRSVSWYQQTPGQGLQFLFEYFSETQRNKGNFPGRFSGRQFSNSRSEMNVSTLELGDSALYLCASSVTSDTDTQYFGPGTRLTVL.

This clonotype was detected ten times or more. The chain has TRBV7-9 and TRBJ1-1, with D possibly TRBD1 on 6 matching bases. The CDR3 is 15 amino acids. Trimming took 5 bases from V and 0 from J, leaving 13 bases between them. Germline V gene data show CDR1 as SEHNR and CDR2 as FQNEAQ (reference sequence). The CDR3 bases are TGTGCCAGCAGCCTTCAGGGGACCATGAACACTGAAGCTTTCTTT. This codes for CASSLQGTMNTEAFF. Combining the CDR3 with reference TRBV7-9 and TRBJ1-1 gives the whole variable domain DTGVSQNPRHKITKRGQNVTFRCDPISEHNRLYWYRQTLGQGPEFLTYFQNEAQLEKSRLLSDRFSAERPKGSFSTLEIQRTEQGDSAMYLCASSLQGTMNTEAFFGQGTRLTVV.

In its sample, this clonotype was seen a few times. The chain recombines TRBV28 with TRBJ1-2; D gene unclear. In germline, CDR1 is MDHEN, CDR2 SYDVKM. The CDR3 runs 12 residues. Trimming stripped 3 bases from V and 2 bases from J, with 4 bases between. Here the CDR3 DNA reads TGTGCCAGCAGTTTGTTCAACTATGGCTACACCTTC. Translating it yields CASSLFNYGYTF.